This is a list of T cell receptor beta chains from one sample in a study of cytomegalovirus exposure and HLA in healthy donors. The data were produced by immunoSEQ multiplex PCR, yet TCRdb's version contains in-frame clones alone and is incomplete. The sample consists of 78,000 or so clones, about 95% of them appearing once. The sample comprised PBMCs. Every receptor here comes from a man between 18 and 35 years old in good health and CMV-seropositive. Both conserved end residues are part of each CDR3. The order of the fields is J gene, CDR3 length, clone size, V gene, D gene, CDR3 DNA, CDR3 protein. D genes are given only for firm matches. Size is stated for part of the rows, as once, few or many counts, or as a class when the clone is expanded.

J: TRBJ2-1
length: 15
size: .
V: TRBV11-2
D: TRBD1
DNA: TGTGCCAGCAGCGTCGGACAGGGGGCAAGGAATGAGCAGTTCTTC
CDR3: CASSVGQGARNEQFF

J: TRBJ1-5
length: 14
size: .
V: TRBV6-5
D: .
DNA: TGTGCCAGCAGTTATAGAGAACCCGATCAGCCCCAGCATTTT
CDR3: CASSYREPDQPQHF

J: TRBJ1-1
length: 14
size: .
V: TRBV6-5
D: TRBD1
DNA: TGTGCCAGCAGCCTGACAGGGGAGAACACTGAAGCTTTCTTT
CDR3: CASSLTGENTEAFF

J: TRBJ2-4
length: 16
size: .
V: TRBV19
D: TRBD1
DNA: TGTGCCAGTAGTTTTCGGACAGGGCTGGTCAAAAACATTCAGTACTTC
CDR3: CASSFRTGLVKNIQYF

J: TRBJ1-1
length: 14
size: once
V: TRBV11-2
D: .
DNA: TGTGCCAGCAGACGAGACAGCTGGAACACTGAAGCTTTCTTT
CDR3: CASRRDSWNTEAFF

J: TRBJ2-7
length: 15
size: .
V: TRBV19
D: .
DNA: TGTGCCAGTAGTATCCTCTTGGCGGGGTACGGCGAGCAGTACTTC
CDR3: CASSILLAGYGEQYF

J: TRBJ1-2
length: 14
size: .
V: TRBV19
D: TRBD1
DNA: TGTGCCAGTAGCCCCGGGACAGGTCGTCATGGCTACACCTTC
CDR3: CASSPGTGRHGYTF

J: TRBJ2-1
length: 15
size: .
V: TRBV28
D: TRBD2
DNA: TGTGCCAGCAGTCCAGGACTAGCGGACTACAATGAGCAGTTCTTC
CDR3: CASSPGLADYNEQFF

J: TRBJ1-2
length: 13
size: .
V: TRBV7-9
D: .
DNA: TGTGCCAGCAGTCTTCAGGGGATCTATGGCTACACCTTC
CDR3: CASSLQGIYGYTF

J: TRBJ2-7
length: 14
size: .
V: TRBV6-1
D: .
DNA: TGTGCCAGCAGTGTACTGCCTGCATCCTACGAGCAGTACTTC
CDR3: CASSVLPASYEQYF

J: TRBJ1-5
length: 15
size: once
V: TRBV4-1
D: TRBD1
DNA: TGCGCCAGCAGCCACCGACAGGGAGAGAATCAGCCCCAGCATTTT
CDR3: CASSHRQGENQPQHF

J: TRBJ2-5
length: 16
size: once
V: TRBV13
D: TRBD2
DNA: TGTGCCAGCAGCTTACAGACTAGCGGAGATCCGAGGACCCAGTACTTC
CDR3: CASSLQTSGDPRTQYF

J: TRBJ1-2
length: 13
size: .
V: TRBV4-2
D: .
DNA: TGTGCCAGCAGCCAAGTTCTAAAGGACAATCACACCTTC
CDR3: CASSQVLKDNHTF

J: TRBJ1-5
length: 15
size: .
V: TRBV28
D: TRBD1
DNA: TGTGCCAGCAGGACAGGGGAATCGGGCAATCAGCCCCAGCATTTT
CDR3: CASRTGESGNQPQHF

J: TRBJ2-2
length: 13
size: .
V: TRBV29-1
D: .
DNA: TGCAGCGTTACAGGGATGAACACCGGGGAGCTGTTTTTT
CDR3: CSVTGMNTGELFF

J: TRBJ1-1
length: 14
size: .
V: TRBV4-1
D: TRBD1
DNA: TGCGCCAGCAGCCATGACAGGGGTCACACTGAAGCTTTCTTT
CDR3: CASSHDRGHTEAFF

J: TRBJ2-7
length: 15
size: .
V: TRBV11-2
D: .
DNA: TGTGCCAGCAGCTTAGATCGCGGACAGAGCTACGAGCAGTACTTC
CDR3: CASSLDRGQSYEQYF

J: TRBJ1-1
length: 13
size: few
V: TRBV27
D: .
DNA: TGTGCCAGCAGTTTATACAGGAACACTGAAGCTTTCTTT
CDR3: CASSLYRNTEAFF

J: TRBJ1-5
length: 16
size: .
V: TRBV4-2
D: .
DNA: TGTGCCAGCAGCCAAGATGCAGGGTTGGGAAATCAGCCCCAGCATTTT
CDR3: CASSQDAGLGNQPQHF

J: TRBJ2-3
length: 14
size: .
V: TRBV4-1
D: .
DNA: TGCGCCAGCAGCCAGGCCGGACCGGGGGATACGCAGTATTTT
CDR3: CASSQAGPGDTQYF

J: TRBJ2-1
length: 15
size: .
V: TRBV27
D: TRBD2
DNA: TGTGCCAGCAGTCCTGGACTAGCGGGGTTCAATGAGCAGTTCTTC
CDR3: CASSPGLAGFNEQFF

J: TRBJ2-3
length: 14
size: .
V: TRBV6-5
D: TRBD1
DNA: TGTGCCAGCACTTCAAGACAGGGGGCAGATACGCAGTATTTT
CDR3: CASTSRQGADTQYF

J: TRBJ2-7
length: 16
size: .
V: TRBV5-6
D: TRBD2
DNA: TGTGCCAGCAGCTTGTTCCGGGAGGGCCTTTCCTACGAGCAGTACTTC
CDR3: CASSLFREGLSYEQYF

J: TRBJ2-7
length: 11
size: .
V: TRBV30
D: .
DNA: TGTGCCTGCCGGCAGGGTTACGAGCAGTACTTC
CDR3: CACRQGYEQYF

J: TRBJ2-3
length: 14
size: once
V: TRBV7-2
D: TRBD1
DNA: TGTGCCAGCACCCCGACAGGGTTAGTGGATACGCAGTATTTT
CDR3: CASTPTGLVDTQYF

J: TRBJ1-3
length: 15
size: .
V: TRBV18
D: TRBD1
DNA: TGTGCCAGCTCACTAGCCGGGACAGGGCCAAACACCATATATTTT
CDR3: CASSLAGTGPNTIYF

J: TRBJ2-2
length: 15
size: .
V: TRBV19
D: TRBD2
DNA: TGTGCCAGTAGTATCGTGCGGGAGGTATCGGGGGAGCTGTTTTTT
CDR3: CASSIVREVSGELFF

J: TRBJ2-1
length: 13
size: .
V: TRBV25-1
D: .
DNA: TGTGCCAGCAGTGCCTCCGGAGCCACTGAGCAGTTCTTC
CDR3: CASSASGATEQFF

J: TRBJ1-5
length: 15
size: .
V: TRBV19
D: .
DNA: TGTGCCAGTAGTCTGGGGCCCCTTGATAATCAGCCCCAGCATTTT
CDR3: CASSLGPLDNQPQHF

J: TRBJ2-5
length: 13
size: .
V: TRBV6-6
D: .
DNA: TGTGCCAGCAGTTGGGGCAGAATAGAGACCCAGTACTTC
CDR3: CASSWGRIETQYF

J: TRBJ2-1
length: 13
size: .
V: TRBV10-1
D: .
DNA: TGCGCCAGCAGTCAGACAGATTACAATGAGCAGTTCTTC
CDR3: CASSQTDYNEQFF

J: TRBJ2-5
length: 15
size: .
V: TRBV27
D: TRBD2
DNA: TGTGCCAGCAGTCTCCTCTGGGCGGGGGAAGAGACCCAGTACTTC
CDR3: CASSLLWAGEETQYF

J: TRBJ2-5
length: 13
size: .
V: TRBV28
D: .
DNA: TGTGCCAGCAGCTCACCCAGGGGAGAGACCCAGTACTTC
CDR3: CASSSPRGETQYF

J: TRBJ2-1
length: 12
size: .
V: TRBV7-3
D: .
DNA: TGTGCCAGCAGCTTATGGGCGAATGAGCAGTTCTTC
CDR3: CASSLWANEQFF

J: TRBJ1-1
length: 14
size: .
V: TRBV5-4
D: .
DNA: TGTGCCAGCAGCTTGCGGGGATTGAACACTGAAGCTTTCTTT
CDR3: CASSLRGLNTEAFF

J: TRBJ1-5
length: 15
size: .
V: TRBV28
D: .
DNA: TGTGCCAGCAGTTTAAGATCAGGAGGGCATCAGCCCCAGCATTTT
CDR3: CASSLRSGGHQPQHF

J: TRBJ1-1
length: 12
size: .
V: TRBV27
D: .
DNA: TGTGCCAGCAGTCCGGGATCTTCTGAAGCTTTCTTT
CDR3: CASSPGSSEAFF

J: TRBJ1-6
length: 14
size: .
V: TRBV5-1
D: .
DNA: TGCGCCAGCAGCTTGGAACAGGGCGGATCACCCCTCCACTTT
CDR3: CASSLEQGGSPLHF

J: TRBJ1-1
length: 14
size: .
V: TRBV25-1
D: .
DNA: TGTGCCAGCAGTGAAGGCGGGGCGCTTACTGAAGCTTTCTTT
CDR3: CASSEGGALTEAFF

J: TRBJ2-5
length: 15
size: .
V: TRBV7-2
D: .
DNA: TGTGCCAGCAGCCCAGGGGGAGGCCGTTGGGAGACCCAGTACTTC
CDR3: CASSPGGGRWETQYF

J: TRBJ2-7
length: 14
size: .
V: TRBV11-3
D: .
DNA: TGTGCCAGCAGCTTAGGCCCCTACCACTACGAGCAGTACTTC
CDR3: CASSLGPYHYEQYF

J: TRBJ1-5
length: 15
size: .
V: TRBV11-2
D: .
DNA: TGTGCCAGCAGCTTGACCAGGGGTGGCAATCAGCCCCAGCATTTT
CDR3: CASSLTRGGNQPQHF

J: TRBJ1-2
length: 12
size: once
V: TRBV6-1
D: TRBD1
DNA: TGTGCCAGCAGTGTGGGGACAGGGGTCCACACCTTC
CDR3: CASSVGTGVHTF

J: TRBJ1-1
length: 13
size: .
V: TRBV19
D: .
DNA: TGTGCCAGCACAATTCGGGAGAACACTGAAGCTTTCTTT
CDR3: CASTIRENTEAFF

J: TRBJ2-7
length: 14
size: .
V: TRBV5-4
D: TRBD1
DNA: TGTGCCAGCAGCCCGGGACAGGGGTCCTACGAGCAGTACTTC
CDR3: CASSPGQGSYEQYF

J: TRBJ1-5
length: 15
size: .
V: TRBV2
D: .
DNA: TGTGCCAGCAGCTCACGGGACAATCCCAATCAGCCCCAGCATTTT
CDR3: CASSSRDNPNQPQHF

J: TRBJ2-5
length: 14
size: .
V: TRBV27
D: .
DNA: TGTGCCAGCAGTTTATATCCGGGAGTAAAGACCCAGTACTTC
CDR3: CASSLYPGVKTQYF